The present T cell receptor beta chain was sequenced within a study of blood T cell repertoires in COVID-19. After removal of 2 bases from V and 5 bases from J, the junction contained 8 bases not matched to a gene. The CDR3 length is 15 residues. CDR1 is SNHLY, CDR2 FYNNEI, per germline. Produced via immunoSEQ multiplex PCR; TCRdb's table is partial and in-frame only. The sample lists a few hundred thousand clones, roughly nine tenths occurring once. This clonotype was obtained from a woman between 25 and 40 years old with COVID-19, enrolled during active disease. This chain links TRBV2 with TRBJ1-1, with 7 bases that match TRBD1. Sequences were obtained from peripheral blood. The CDR3 DNA reads as TGTGCCAGCAGTGAATGGGCAGGGGGTGGGACTGAAGCTTTCTTT. Translating it yields CASSEWAGGGTEAFF.